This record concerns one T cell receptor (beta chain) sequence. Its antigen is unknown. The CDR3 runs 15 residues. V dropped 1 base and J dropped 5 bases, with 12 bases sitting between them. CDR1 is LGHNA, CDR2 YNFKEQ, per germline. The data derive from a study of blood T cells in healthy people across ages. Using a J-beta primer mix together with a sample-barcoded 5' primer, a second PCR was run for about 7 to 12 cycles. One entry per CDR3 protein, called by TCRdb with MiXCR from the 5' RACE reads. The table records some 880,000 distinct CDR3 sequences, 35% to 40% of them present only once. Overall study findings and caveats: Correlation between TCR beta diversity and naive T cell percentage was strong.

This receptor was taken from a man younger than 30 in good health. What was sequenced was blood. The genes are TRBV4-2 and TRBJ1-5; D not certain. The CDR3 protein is CASSQGRRSDQPQHF. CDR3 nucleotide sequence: TGTGCCAGCAGCCAAGGAAGACGAAGCGATCAGCCCCAGCATTTT.